This record looks at one TCR beta chain sequence and its context. Antigen unknown. This specimen belongs to a study of Graves' ophthalmopathy and Graves' hyperthyroidism. Study-wide points: Using 13 signatures, a model distinguished ophthalmopathy from stable hyperthyroidism, reaching around 88% sensitivity and approximately 84% specificity.

In germline, CDR1 is MGHDK, CDR2 SYGVNS. This CDR3 comprises 17 residues. The ends were cut back, 6 bases at V and 6 bases at J, with 21 bases in the middle. Transcripts of RNA were the source for amplifying TCR beta CDR3 regions. RT-PCR with HTBI primers came first, then second-round multiplex PCR. From the multiplex PCR reads, TCRdb called clonotypes with MiXCR, one entry per CDR3 protein. Among almost 750,000 distinct CDR3 sequences, 40% were seen once, and the ten largest hold 44%. J is TRBJ1-6 and V is TRBV25-1; D might be TRBD1 (5 bases). Sequencing was carried out using peripheral blood. This TCR was recovered from an adult man with Graves' ophthalmopathy. The CDR3 loop reads CASSLTGGRVSNSPLHF. CDR3 coding DNA: TGTGCCAGCAGCCTCACCGGTGGCAGGGTTTCTAATTCACCCCTCCACTTT. Variable domain in full (rest from reference TRBV25-1 and TRBJ1-6): EADIYQTPRYLVIGTGKKITLECSQTMGHDKMYWYQQDPGMELHLIHYSYGVNSTEKGDLSSESTVSRIRTEHFPLTLESARPSHTSQYLCASSLTGGRVSNSPLHFGNGTRLTVT.